The following is a T cell receptor (beta chain) sequence with its context. The antigen this receptor binds is unknown. No much larger clone exists at a distance of one base, and base qualities are not known. Enrolling through a virtual design, the prospective study's participants ranged in age from about 18 to 100 years and lived across 20 to 30 United States geographic areas. Cohort assignment in the prospective study relied on participant-reported clinical history from a screening survey and a study questionnaire. Exposed participants were defined as having been in contact with someone with a PCR-confirmed or clinician-diagnosed COVID-19 case within 2 weeks of study entry. In the prospective study, mobile phlebotomists collected whole blood, serum and a nasopharyngeal or oropharyngeal swab from each participant. Additional blood draws and questionnaires over an approximately two-month period could optionally be provided by prospective study participants. Blood samples from the prospective study were shipped frozen or at room temperature prior to DNA extraction.

This sample was taken from a study of blood T cell repertoires in COVID-19 (dated by TCRdb to 2019 to 2021). In the study overall: Collaborator samples came from the United States, Italy and Spain and covered acute and convalescent phases of COVID-19. The material from the prospective study consisted of cDNA or gDNA derived from T cells, B-cell-depleted T cells, or PBMCs. Samples were obtained from the ongoing ImmuneRACE study (first 160 participants) and from approximately 1,200 subjects provided by 6 global collaborators. The repertoires were released in a freely available public database intended as a resource for research on the immune response to SARS-CoV-2. HLA class I and class II types, where available, came from metadata supplied by the sample provider rather than from assay-based typing. Sample metadata almost always included a de-identified subject ID, COVID-19 status, age in years and sex. Subjects who had been exposed to COVID-19, were actively infected with it, or had recovered from it provided the deeply sampled blood TCRbeta repertoires that made up the dataset. The paper as a whole reports these results and caveats: How much clinical and demographic metadata was included differed by source and by participant, and the metadata was provided uncurated.

The immunoSEQ Assay, a bias-controlled multiplex PCR, was used to amplify TCRbeta CDR3 regions from genomic DNA. For the original study's pipeline: Within the assay, amplification of reference gene primers was used to estimate how many nucleated cells each sample contained. Sequence reads were collapsed and filtered to measure the absolute abundance of every unique TCRbeta CDR3 rearrangement. For each sample, productive Simpson clonality was calculated as the square root of Simpson's diversity index across productive rearrangements. The table was pulled from immuneACCESS by TCRdb, which kept in-frame rearrangements only. Such tables lose some clones; where checked, under half of the loss comes from unresolved V genes, and the rest has no known cause. V and J calls and clone size are copied from that table; D and trimming were computed from the DNA. The sample profile shows 200,000 to 250,000 clones; 75% to 90% of them were found once. Around 3.7% of the sample is taken by the ten largest.

Inclusive of the bounding cysteine and phenylalanine, the CDR3 is 15 residues long. The retained sequence is limited to the CDR3, 45 bases, with the frame set at the first base. Reading the germline V gene gives CDR1 SGHRS and CDR2 YFSETQ. V and J are trimmed by 5 bases and 0 bases, and the gene matches miss 8 bases of the junction. Sequences were obtained from PBMCs or T cells enriched from blood (not recorded which). This TCR derives from a woman between 25 and 40 years old who had been exposed to COVID-19. Recombination joined TRBV5-1 with TRBJ2-7; 7 bases in the middle match TRBD1. The CDR3 region has the sequence CASRPGTVTSYEQYF. The sequenced DNA is TGCGCCAGCAGACCCGGGACAGTAACCTCCTACGAGCAGTACTTC.